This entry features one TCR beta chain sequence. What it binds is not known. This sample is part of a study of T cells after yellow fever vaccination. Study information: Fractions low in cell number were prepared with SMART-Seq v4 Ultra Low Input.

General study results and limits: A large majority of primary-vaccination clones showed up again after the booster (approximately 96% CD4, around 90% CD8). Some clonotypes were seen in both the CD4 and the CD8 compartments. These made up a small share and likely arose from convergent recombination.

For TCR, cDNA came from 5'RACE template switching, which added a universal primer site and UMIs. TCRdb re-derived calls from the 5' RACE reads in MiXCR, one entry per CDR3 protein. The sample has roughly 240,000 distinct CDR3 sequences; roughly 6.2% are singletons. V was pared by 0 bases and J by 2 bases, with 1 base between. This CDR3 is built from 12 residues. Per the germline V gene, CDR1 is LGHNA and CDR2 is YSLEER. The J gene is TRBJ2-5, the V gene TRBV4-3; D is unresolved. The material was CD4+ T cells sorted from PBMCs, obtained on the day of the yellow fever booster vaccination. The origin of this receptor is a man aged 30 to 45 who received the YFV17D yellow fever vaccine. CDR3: CASSQEQETQYF. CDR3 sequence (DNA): TGCGCCAGCAGCCAAGAACAAGAGACCCAGTACTTC.